A selection of T cell receptor beta chains follows, all from one sample in a study of blood T cell repertoires in COVID-19. Sequencing was performed with immunoSEQ multiplex PCR; in TCRdb, only in-frame clones are kept and a portion is missing. The repertoire consists of 150,000 to 200,000 clones, with around 87% occurring once and the leading ten covering roughly 2.5%. The sample was peripheral blood. Every receptor here comes from a man aged 35 to 55 with active or convalescent COVID-19. Each CDR3 is given with its conserved first and last residue. The D gene is left open where the match is weak. Size tells how often a clone was seen (once, few, many) or the class of an expanded clone, and some rows leave it out.

j_gene: TRBJ2-7; abundance: -; d_gene: TRBD1; v_gene: TRBV7-2; len: 15; CDR3nt: TGTGCCAGCAGCGGGGGACAGGGGTCGTCCTACGAGCAGTACTTC; CDR3aa: CASSGGQGSSYEQYF
j_gene: TRBJ1-3; abundance: -; d_gene: -; v_gene: TRBV11-2; len: 12; CDR3nt: TGTGCCAGCAGCTGGAGCGGGTACACCATATATTTT; CDR3aa: CASSWSGYTIYF
j_gene: TRBJ2-7; abundance: few; d_gene: -; v_gene: TRBV5-4; len: 12; CDR3nt: TGTGCCAGCAGCTCACAGGGATACGAGCAGTACTTC; CDR3aa: CASSSQGYEQYF
j_gene: TRBJ1-6; abundance: -; d_gene: -; v_gene: TRBV1; len: 14; CDR3nt: TGCACCAGCAGCCAAGAATTATGCGATTCACCCCTCCACTTT; CDR3aa: CTSSQELCDSPLHF
j_gene: TRBJ2-5; abundance: -; d_gene: -; v_gene: TRBV7-9; len: 13; CDR3nt: TGTGCCAGCAGCTTACCAGGCGTGGAGACCCAGTACTTC; CDR3aa: CASSLPGVETQYF
j_gene: TRBJ1-1; abundance: -; d_gene: -; v_gene: TRBV7-9; len: 11; CDR3nt: TGTGCCAGCAGCTCCCCGGCTGAAGCTTTCTTT; CDR3aa: CASSSPAEAFF
j_gene: TRBJ1-2; abundance: -; d_gene: -; v_gene: TRBV3-1/TRBV3-2; len: 16; CDR3nt: TGTGCCAGCAGCCAAGGTAGAACAGGGACGGCCTATGGCTACACCTTC; CDR3aa: CASSQGRTGTAYGYTF
j_gene: TRBJ2-7; abundance: once; d_gene: -; v_gene: TRBV12-3/TRBV12-4; len: 12; CDR3nt: TGTGCCAGCACTAAGCAGGGTAAGGAGCAGTACTTC; CDR3aa: CASTKQGKEQYF
j_gene: TRBJ1-6; abundance: -; d_gene: TRBD1; v_gene: TRBV3-1/TRBV3-2; len: 15; CDR3nt: TGTGCCAGCAGCCTGGGGACAGGGGAGGGTTCACCCCTCCACTTT; CDR3aa: CASSLGTGEGSPLHF
j_gene: TRBJ2-2; abundance: -; d_gene: TRBD2; v_gene: TRBV7-2; len: 18; CDR3nt: TGTGCCAGCAGCTTATATCCTCGCGGGGGGGCGGACACCGGGGAGCTGTTTTTT; CDR3aa: CASSLYPRGGADTGELFF
j_gene: TRBJ2-7; abundance: once; d_gene: -; v_gene: TRBV13; len: 12; CDR3nt: TGTGCCAGCAGCCTCCGGGAGCTAGAGCAGTACTTC; CDR3aa: CASSLRELEQYF
j_gene: TRBJ2-3; abundance: -; d_gene: -; v_gene: TRBV6-5; len: 13; CDR3nt: TGTGCCAGCAGACGGGGAATGAGAGATACGCAGTATTTT; CDR3aa: CASRRGMRDTQYF
j_gene: TRBJ1-5; abundance: -; d_gene: -; v_gene: TRBV19; len: 16; CDR3nt: TGTGCCAGTAGTCCCCAGGGTTGGCGGGACAATCAGCCCCAGCATTTT; CDR3aa: CASSPQGWRDNQPQHF
j_gene: TRBJ1-1; abundance: -; d_gene: -; v_gene: TRBV19; len: 15; CDR3nt: TGTGCCAGTAGGGAATCGGGGAGTCTCCACACTGAAGCTTTCTTT; CDR3aa: CASRESGSLHTEAFF
j_gene: TRBJ2-2; abundance: -; d_gene: -; v_gene: TRBV21-1; len: 19; CDR3nt: TGTGCCAGCACCTTTTTATCCTCTTGGGACAGGCCGCGGGCCGGGGAGCTGTTTTTT; CDR3aa: CASTFLSSWDRPRAGELFF
j_gene: TRBJ1-5; abundance: -; d_gene: -; v_gene: TRBV4-3; len: 14; CDR3nt: TGCGCCATCCTTAACACTGGAAGCGGGCAGCCCCAGCATTTT; CDR3aa: CAILNTGSGQPQHF
j_gene: TRBJ1-5; abundance: -; d_gene: -; v_gene: TRBV19; len: 12; CDR3nt: TGTGCCAGTAGTACCTCAGATCAGCCCCAGCATTTT; CDR3aa: CASSTSDQPQHF
j_gene: TRBJ2-2; abundance: -; d_gene: TRBD2; v_gene: TRBV24-1; len: 15; CDR3nt: TGTGCCTCCCGAGCGGGGGGAAGGGAAACCGGGGAGCTGTTTTTT; CDR3aa: CASRAGGRETGELFF
j_gene: TRBJ1-2; abundance: -; d_gene: TRBD1; v_gene: TRBV15; len: 14; CDR3nt: TGTGCCACCAGCAGTTCAACAGGGGGCTATGGCTACACCTTC; CDR3aa: CATSSSTGGYGYTF
j_gene: TRBJ1-1; abundance: -; d_gene: -; v_gene: TRBV14; len: 12; CDR3nt: TGTGCCAGCAGCCCCGGGGGCACTGAAGCTTTCTTT; CDR3aa: CASSPGGTEAFF
j_gene: TRBJ1-1; abundance: -; d_gene: -; v_gene: TRBV28; len: 13; CDR3nt: TGTGCCAGCAGTCCAGGGCGGAACACTGAAGCTTTCTTT; CDR3aa: CASSPGRNTEAFF
j_gene: TRBJ2-2; abundance: -; d_gene: TRBD2; v_gene: TRBV5-4; len: 15; CDR3nt: TGTGCCAGCAGCCCCCCGACGGGGGGGACCGGGGAGCTGTTTTTT; CDR3aa: CASSPPTGGTGELFF
j_gene: TRBJ1-1; abundance: -; d_gene: TRBD1; v_gene: TRBV15; len: 16; CDR3nt: TGTGCCACCAGCTCCGGACCGGGACAGGGTAATACTGAAGCTTTCTTT; CDR3aa: CATSSGPGQGNTEAFF
j_gene: TRBJ2-2; abundance: -; d_gene: -; v_gene: TRBV28; len: 14; CDR3nt: TGTGCCAGCAGTTTTTCGCGCTATCGGGGGGAGCTGTTTTTT; CDR3aa: CASSFSRYRGELFF
j_gene: TRBJ1-6; abundance: -; d_gene: -; v_gene: TRBV6-6; len: 16; CDR3nt: TGTGCCAGCAGTTCCAAGCCCCGCTCCTATAATTCACCCCTCCACTTT; CDR3aa: CASSSKPRSYNSPLHF
j_gene: TRBJ1-5; abundance: few; d_gene: -; v_gene: TRBV6-5; len: 14; CDR3nt: TGTGCCAGCAGGCCGGGGGGGCTAGGTCAGCCCCAGCATTTT; CDR3aa: CASRPGGLGQPQHF
j_gene: TRBJ2-7; abundance: -; d_gene: -; v_gene: TRBV7-9; len: 14; CDR3nt: TGTGCCAGCAGCTTAGTATCCGGGATCTACGAGCAGTACTTC; CDR3aa: CASSLVSGIYEQYF
j_gene: TRBJ1-2; abundance: -; d_gene: -; v_gene: TRBV29-1; len: 14; CDR3nt: TGCAGCGTTCTGGCGCGGGCGGGCAGGCCGGGCTACACCTTC; CDR3aa: CSVLARAGRPGYTF
j_gene: TRBJ2-1; abundance: once; d_gene: -; v_gene: TRBV9; len: 14; CDR3nt: TGTGCCAGCAGCGTAGCGAGCTCCTACAATGAGCAGTTCTTC; CDR3aa: CASSVASSYNEQFF
j_gene: TRBJ2-2; abundance: -; d_gene: -; v_gene: TRBV18; len: 13; CDR3nt: TGTGCCAGCTCAGGACAGTTCACCGGGGAGCTGTTTTTT; CDR3aa: CASSGQFTGELFF
j_gene: TRBJ2-2; abundance: -; d_gene: TRBD1; v_gene: TRBV5-4; len: 14; CDR3nt: TGTGCCAGCAGCGATAAAGACAGGGCCGGGGAGCTGTTTTTT; CDR3aa: CASSDKDRAGELFF
j_gene: TRBJ1-1; abundance: -; d_gene: -; v_gene: TRBV28; len: 11; CDR3nt: TGTGCCAGCAGGGCCGACATTAAAGCTTTCTTT; CDR3aa: CASRADIKAFF
j_gene: TRBJ1-1; abundance: -; d_gene: -; v_gene: TRBV11-2; len: 13; CDR3nt: TGTGCCAGCAGTTTATCGGGGGGAACTGAAGCTTTCTTT; CDR3aa: CASSLSGGTEAFF
j_gene: TRBJ1-6; abundance: -; d_gene: -; v_gene: TRBV30; len: 12; CDR3nt: TGTGCCTGGAATCGGGGAAATTCACCCCTCCACTTT; CDR3aa: CAWNRGNSPLHF